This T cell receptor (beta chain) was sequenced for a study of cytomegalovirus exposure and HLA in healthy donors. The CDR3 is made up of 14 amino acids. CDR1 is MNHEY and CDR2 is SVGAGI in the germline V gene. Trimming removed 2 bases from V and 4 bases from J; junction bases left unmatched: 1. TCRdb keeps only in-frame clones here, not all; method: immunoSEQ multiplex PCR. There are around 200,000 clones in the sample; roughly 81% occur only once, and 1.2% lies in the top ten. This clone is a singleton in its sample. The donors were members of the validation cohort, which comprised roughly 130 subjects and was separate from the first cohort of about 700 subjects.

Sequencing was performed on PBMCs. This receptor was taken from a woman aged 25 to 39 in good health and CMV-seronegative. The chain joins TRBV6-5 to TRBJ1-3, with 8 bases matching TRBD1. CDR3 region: CASSYQGAGNTIYF. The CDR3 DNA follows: TGTGCCAGCAGTTACCAGGGGGCAGGAAACACCATATATTTT.